This passage covers 23 T cell receptor beta chains from one sample sequenced in a study of blood T cell repertoires in COVID-19. Using immunoSEQ multiplex PCR, the repertoire was profiled, and TCRdb retains in-frame clones only, with some absent. The repertoire holds 150,000 to 250,000 clones, with around four fifths as singletons. The specimen sequenced was PBMCs or T cells enriched from blood (not recorded which). The source of these receptors is a man in his forties or fifties who had recovered from COVID-19.

J is TRBJ2-1 and V is TRBV6-4; possibly TRBD2 for D (5 bases). Germline assignment: CDR1 MRHNA and CDR2 SNTAGT. The CDR3 is made up of 15 amino acids. V lost 0 bases and J lost 2, with 8 bases in between. As DNA, the CDR3 is TGTGCCAGCAGTGACTCAGACGGGGCCTACAATGAGCAGTTCTTC. Protein sequence: CASSDSDGAYNEQFF.

This CDR3 reads CASSFLQGVPGTEAFF. CDR3 bases: TGTGCCAGCAGTTTTCTCCAAGGGGTCCCTGGCACTGAAGCTTTCTTT. V gene TRBV27 combines with J gene TRBJ1-1; TRBD1 might be the D (5 bases). V was trimmed by 3 bases and J by 4 bases, leaving 18 bases between them. This CDR3 has 16 residues. Germline values: CDR1 MNHEY, CDR2 SMNVEV (reference sequence).

V is TRBV19 and J is TRBJ1-5, with a weak D call TRBD1 (6 bases). In germline, CDR1 is LNHDA, CDR2 SQIVND (reference sequence). CDR3 length: 15 amino acids. V lost 5 bases and J 0 bases, leaving 11 bases between the germline ends. CDR3 protein: CASSVLGHSNQPQHF. DNA for the CDR3: TGTGCCAGTAGTGTTTTGGGACATAGCAATCAGCCCCAGCATTTT.

The chain links TRBV7-2 to TRBJ1-1, with D possibly being TRBD1 (6 bases). The CDR3 runs 15 residues. Per the germline V gene, CDR1 is SGHTA and CDR2 is FQGNSA. V was trimmed by 2 bases and J by 2 bases, leaving 12 bases between them. CDR3 DNA: TGTGCCAGCAGCTTACAGGGGAACGGTAACACTGAAGCTTTCTTT. This codes for CASSLQGNGNTEAFF.

The chain links TRBV6-5 to TRBJ1-3; D is unclear. Per the germline V gene, CDR1 is MNHEY and CDR2 is SVGAGI. The CDR3 is made up of 12 amino acids. Trimming pared 6 bases from V and 4 bases from J, leaving 7 bases between. The CDR3 region is CASRRVGNTIYF. CDR3 coding DNA: TGTGCCAGCAGGAGGGTCGGAAACACCATATATTTT.

The chain joins TRBV27 to TRBJ1-1; TRBD1 matches at 7 bases. The germline CDR1 and CDR2 sequences are MNHEY and SMNVEV (reference sequence). The ends lost 5 bases at V and 3 bases at J; junction bases unmatched: 12. The CDR3 contains 16 residues. The CDR3, as DNA: TGTGCCAGCAGTCCGCCCTGGACAGGACCCCACACTGAAGCTTTCTTT. Protein: CASSPPWTGPHTEAFF.

J is TRBJ1-3 and V is TRBV30; 8 bases match TRBD1. CDR3 length: 14 residues. The germline V gene encodes CDR1 GTSNPN and CDR2 SVGIG (reference sequence). V shed 4 bases, J shed 4 bases, and the junction held 6 bases outside the gene matches. The CDR3 coding sequence is TGTGCCTGGACTCAGGGGGCGGCGGGAAACACCATATATTTT. Its protein product is CAWTQGAAGNTIYF.

The chain couples TRBV14 to TRBJ1-2; D unresolved. Germline lookup yields CDR1 SGHDN and CDR2 FVKESK. The V end lost 0 bases, the J end lost 2 bases, and 19 bases lay between the germline ends. This CDR3 has 18 amino acids. This CDR3 reads CASSQEEWLRGRNYGYTF. The CDR3 DNA is TGTGCCAGCAGCCAAGAGGAGTGGCTTAGAGGGAGAAACTATGGCTACACCTTC.

V and J are TRBV5-1 and TRBJ2-7; D ambiguous. The germline V gene has CDR1 SGHRS and CDR2 YFSETQ. The CDR3 length is 14 residues. DNA for the CDR3: TGCGCCTGCAGACTTGACTCTTTATCCTACGAGCAGTACGTC. Amino acids: CACRLDSLSYEQYV.

The chain is built from TRBV7-2 and TRBJ1-2; the D is unclear. CDR1 is SGHTA, CDR2 FQGNSA, per germline. The V gene lost 4 bases and the J gene lost 3 bases, with 15 bases spanning the gap. The CDR3 has 15 amino acids. CDR3 residues: CASSSRLPRDYGYTF. CDR3 bases: TGTGCCAGCAGCTCCCGACTCCCCCGGGACTATGGCTACACCTTC.

The CDR3 spells CASSRTERNTGELFF. In DNA, the CDR3 is TGCGCCAGCAGCCGGACAGAGAGAAACACCGGGGAGCTGTTTTTT. The chain couples TRBV5-1 to TRBJ2-2, with a tentative D call TRBD1 (6 bases). From germline, CDR1 is SGHRS and CDR2 YFSETQ. The CDR3 has 15 amino acids. V was clipped by 4 bases and J by 2 bases, with 12 bases between them.

The rearrangement joins TRBV5-4 to TRBJ2-1; 10 bases line up with TRBD1. V trimming: 0 bases; J trimming: 6 bases; junction bases outside the gene matches: 9. The CDR3 runs to 17 residues. Germline lookup yields CDR1 SGHNT and CDR2 YYREEE (reference sequence). CDR3 nucleotides: TGTGCCAGCAGCTTGGCCGTGACAGGGGGCGCTGGCAATGAGCAGTTCTTC. Translation: CASSLAVTGGAGNEQFF.

V is TRBV29-1 and J is TRBJ2-5; TRBD1 is a possible D gene (6 bases). The CDR3 runs 12 residues. Germline V gene sequence: CDR1 SQVTM, CDR2 ANQGSEA. Deletions cut 6 bases from V and 1 base from J, with 9 bases between. CDR3 in DNA: TGCAGCGTATCACAGGGCCAAGAGACCCAGTACTTC. It codes for CSVSQGQETQYF.

This clone was picked up one time. The chain joins TRBV28 to TRBJ2-7; 8 bases agree with TRBD1. Germline trimming cut 6 bases from V and 5 bases from J; bases unmatched to any gene: 9. The length of the CDR3 is 14 residues. Germline V gene sequence: CDR1 MDHEN, CDR2 SYDVKM. CDR3 amino acids: CASSKGQGQDEQYF. The CDR3 DNA is TGTGCCAGCAGCAAAGGACAGGGTCAGGACGAGCAGTACTTC. The complete variable domain, with remaining parts taken from reference TRBV28 and TRBJ2-7, reads DVKVTQSSRYLVKRTGEKVFLECVQDMDHENMFWYRQDPGLGLRLIYFSYDVKMKEKGDIPEGYSVSREKKERFSLILESASTNQTSMYLCASSKGQGQDEQYFGPGTRLTVT.

The chain uses TRBV2 and TRBJ1-5, with a weak D call TRBD1 (5 bases). The CDR3 extends over 14 amino acids. Trimming removed 7 bases at V and 2 bases at J, with 12 bases between. In germline, CDR1 is SNHLY, CDR2 FYNNEI. Here the CDR3 reads CASTRQSGNQPQHF. In DNA, the CDR3 is TGTGCCAGCACCCGACAGAGTGGCAATCAGCCCCAGCATTTT.

In this sample, this clone turned up once. This chain uses TRBV18 with TRBJ2-2; D is unresolved. Trimming removed 0 bases at V and 0 bases at J, with 17 bases between. This CDR3 has 19 amino acids. Per the germline V gene, CDR1 is KGHSH and CDR2 is LQKENI. The CDR3 DNA reads TGTGCCAGCTCACCACCCGGCAGGCCTGTTTTTTCGAACACCGGGGAGCTGTTTTTT. Its protein product is CASSPPGRPVFSNTGELFF. The entire variable domain, with the rest obtained from reference TRBV18 and TRBJ2-2, is as follows: NAGVMQNPRHLVRRRGQEARLRCSPMKGHSHVYWYRQLPEEGLKFMVYLQKENIIDESGMPKERFSAEFPKEGPSILRIQQVVRGDSAAYFCASSPPGRPVFSNTGELFFGEGSRLTVL.

The chain employs TRBV19 and TRBJ1-4, with 9 bases identical to TRBD1. Germline V lookup: CDR1 LNHDA, CDR2 SQIVND (reference sequence). CDR3 length equals 15 residues. V trimming: 6 bases; J trimming: 2 bases; junction bases outside the gene matches: 4. DNA of the CDR3: TGTGCCAGTAGGAGGACAGGGGCCACTAATGAAAAACTGTTTTTT. Protein product: CASRRTGATNEKLFF.

The chain recombines TRBV27 with TRBJ1-1; 10 bases agree with TRBD1. CDR1 is MNHEY, CDR2 SMNVEV, per germline (reference sequence). CDR3 size: 16 residues. J was trimmed by 4 bases and V by 2 bases; bases with no gene match: 7. The CDR3 DNA reads TGTGCCAGCAGTTTACTGGGACAGGGGAGTAGCACTGAAGCTTTCTTT. Amino acids: CASSLLGQGSSTEAFF.

This clone was detected a few times. CDR3: CATSTGTVSGNTIYF. The CDR3 DNA reads TGTGCCACCAGCACCGGGACTGTCTCTGGAAACACCATATATTTT. The chain is built from TRBV15 and TRBJ1-3; maybe TRBD1 (5 bases). V lost 4 bases and J 0 bases, leaving 10 bases between the germline ends. Germline CDR1 LNHNV, CDR2 YYDKDF (reference sequence). The CDR3 is made up of 15 amino acids.

The CDR3 spells CASSLGGTISGYTF. The DNA for the CDR3 is TGTGCCAGCAGCTTGGGTGGGACAATATCTGGCTACACCTTC. V gene TRBV5-5 combines with J gene TRBJ1-2, with D perhaps matching TRBD1 (6 bases). Trimming shortened V by 0 bases and J by 7 bases, and 13 bases separated the two germline ends. The CDR3 is 14 amino acids. From germline, CDR1 is SGHKS and CDR2 YYEKEE (reference sequence).

The chain has TRBV18 and TRBJ1-4; TRBD1 agrees at 7 bases. V was clipped by 5 bases and J by 3 bases; unmatched bases: 9. Looked up from germline, CDR1 is KGHSH and CDR2 is LQKENI. This CDR3 contains 16 residues. CDR3 region: CASSFTTQGANEKLFF. CDR3 in DNA: TGTGCCAGCTCATTCACGACCCAGGGGGCTAATGAAAAACTGTTTTTT.

This clone was found a few times. The chain recombines TRBV19 with TRBJ2-1; 9 nucleotides line up with TRBD1. Germline CDR1 is LNHDA and CDR2 is SQIVND (reference sequence). V shed 5 bases, J shed 4 bases, and the junction held 9 bases outside the gene matches. There are 16 residues in the CDR3. The CDR3 is CASSPPRTGDYNEQFF. The CDR3 coding sequence is TGTGCCAGTAGTCCGCCCAGGACAGGGGATTACAATGAGCAGTTCTTC.

The V gene is TRBV24-1, the J gene TRBJ1-2; TRBD1 is a possible D gene (6 bases). The V end was cut by 4 bases, the J end by 3 bases, with 11 bases between. The CDR3 totals 14 residues. Germline V gene lookup returns CDR1 KGHDR and CDR2 SFDVKD. CDR3 DNA sequence: TGTGCCACCAGTGACGGGGGGCGGTACTATGGCTACACCTTC. As protein: CATSDGGRYYGYTF.